Listed below are T cell receptor beta chains from one sample, sequenced in a study of molecular identifiers for immune sequencing clone quantification. MiXCR, run by TCRdb on the PCR reads, gives a single entry per CDR3 protein. The table shows more than 550,000 distinct CDR3 sequences, with 25% occurring only once. Sequencing was performed on naive CD8+ T cells from blood, with Jurkat cell RNA spiked in. The receptors originated from a human donor in good health. Some libraries in this study had Jurkat cell RNA spiked in. CDR3s include the opening cysteine and the closing phenylalanine or tryptophan. A D gene is named only where the DNA matches it firmly. Clone size is given for some rows only: seen once, a few or many times, or a class if the clone is expanded.

v_gene,j_gene,d_gene,abundance,CDR3nt,CDR3aa
TRBV27,TRBJ1-2,.,few,TGTGCCAGCAGTTTGGGGGCCGGCTATGGCTACACCTTC,CASSLGAGYGYTF
TRBV18,TRBJ2-7,.,.,TGTGCCAGCTCACCACCCTCCAGCCTCTACGAGCAGTACTTC,CASSPPSSLYEQYF
TRBV6-2/TRBV6-3,TRBJ2-7,.,many,TGTGCCAGCAGTTACGGGGTGGACTACGAGCAGTACTTC,CASSYGVDYEQYF
TRBV6-5,TRBJ2-2,TRBD2,few,TGTGCCAGCAGTGGAACGGGACTAGCGGGAGAGGACGGGGAGCTGTTTTTT,CASSGTGLAGEDGELFF
TRBV11-2,TRBJ2-4,.,many,TGTGCCAGCAGGGGCCCTGGAGGGGCCAAAAACATTCAGTACTTC,CASRGPGGAKNIQYF
TRBV12-3/TRBV12-4,TRBJ1-5,.,many,TGTGCCAGCAGTCTGACGGGGGTCTTTAGCAATCAGCCCCAGCATTTT,CASSLTGVFSNQPQHF
TRBV7-9,TRBJ2-7,TRBD1,few,TGTGCCAGCAGCTTTACGGGGGACAGGGGCCACGAGCAGTACTTC,CASSFTGDRGHEQYF
TRBV4-1,TRBJ1-1,.,many,TGCGCCAGCAGCCACCCCAGACCGAGTTTACAAATGAACACTGAAGCTTTCTTT,CASSHPRPSLQMNTEAFF
TRBV13,TRBJ2-1,.,few,TGTGCCAGCAGCCCGGGGTTCACGTCCTACAATGAGCAGTTCTTC,CASSPGFTSYNEQFF
TRBV9,TRBJ2-5,TRBD2,few,TGTGCCAGCAGCGCAGACGGGACTACAGAGACCCAGTACTTC,CASSADGTTETQYF
TRBV4-1,TRBJ1-5,TRBD1,few,TGCGCCAGCAGCCAACCGGGACAGGGTGTTGCGCCCCAGCATTTT,CASSQPGQGVAPQHF
TRBV19,TRBJ2-2,.,many,TGTGCCAGTACTGGCACCGGGGAGCTGTTTTTT,CASTGTGELFF
TRBV28,TRBJ2-7,.,once,TGTGTCAGCAGTTGGGACGGGCCATCCTACGAGCAGTACTTC,CVSSWDGPSYEQYF
TRBV5-8,TRBJ1-5,.,.,TGTGCCAGCAGCCCGTCCCGACAGGTACACAATCAGCCCCAGCATTTT,CASSPSRQVHNQPQHF
TRBV11-2,TRBJ2-2,TRBD2,few,TGTGCCAGCACCTTCCCCTCCGGGGGGGCCACCGGGGAGCTGTTTTTT,CASTFPSGGATGELFF
TRBV4-1,TRBJ2-3,.,.,TGCGCCAGCAGCCAAGTGGGCGCTAGGGTGATTACAGATACGCAGTATTTT,CASSQVGARVITDTQYF
TRBV30,TRBJ1-5,.,few,TGTGCCTGGAGTCTGCCCTCGGGCAATCAGCCCCAGCATTTT,CAWSLPSGNQPQHF
TRBV13,TRBJ1-1,.,.,TGTGCCAGCAGCTTAGGCCTGGAGAACACTGAAGCTTTCTTT,CASSLGLENTEAFF
TRBV6-1,TRBJ2-1,.,.,TGTGCCAGCATTGTATCACCCTCCTACAATGAGCAGTTCTTC,CASIVSPSYNEQFF
TRBV5-4,TRBJ1-1,TRBD1,few,TGTGCCAGCAGTCACACAGGGGAGACTGAAGCTTTCTTT,CASSHTGETEAFF
TRBV6-2/TRBV6-3,TRBJ2-3,.,many,TGTGCCAGCAGTTACTTGTCCGCCACAGATACGCAGTATTTT,CASSYLSATDTQYF
TRBV21-1,TRBJ2-2,.,.,TGTGCCAGCAGCAAAGAGTTGCCGGGTGACACCGGGGAGCTGTTTTTT,CASSKELPGDTGELFF
TRBV23-1,TRBJ2-3,TRBD2,many,TGCGCCAGCAGTCAATCGGATAGCGGGGATACAGATACGCAGTATTTT,CASSQSDSGDTDTQYF
TRBV5-1,TRBJ2-7,.,many,TGCGCCAGCAGCTTGGTAGCAGGGGCCTCCTACGAGCAGTACTTC,CASSLVAGASYEQYF
TRBV13,TRBJ2-7,.,many,TGTGCCAGCAGCCCCGGGACCCCAGAGGTGAAAGAGTGGTTC,CASSPGTPEVKEWF
TRBV20-1,TRBJ1-1,.,few,TGCAGTGCTAGAGGACGGGACACCGACACTGAAGCTTTCTTT,CSARGRDTDTEAFF
TRBV12-3/TRBV12-4,TRBJ2-5,TRBD2,many,TGTGCCAGCACTACTAGCGGGGGGGCCAGGGAGACCCAGTACTTC,CASTTSGGARETQYF
TRBV13,TRBJ2-5,.,.,TGTGCCAGCAGCCGATCCCTAGGGCTGGAGACCCAGTACTTC,CASSRSLGLETQYF
TRBV27,TRBJ2-1,TRBD2,.,TGTGCCAGCGGTACACTAGCGGGAGGGCCTGAGCAGTTCTTC,CASGTLAGGPEQFF
TRBV4-3,TRBJ2-7,TRBD1,few,TGCGCCAGCAGCCAAGACAGGACAGGGTGGTACGAGCAGTACTTC,CASSQDRTGWYEQYF
TRBV18,TRBJ2-7,.,.,TGTGCCAGCTCACCTGGGCTCGGGACCGAAACCTACGAGCAGTACTTC,CASSPGLGTETYEQYF
TRBV9,TRBJ1-1,.,few,TGTGCCAGCAGCATCCGTGGGGGGGCGAAGTCTGAAGCTTTCTTT,CASSIRGGAKSEAFF
TRBV12-5,TRBJ1-2,.,many,TGTGCTAGTGGTTTGGGGCAAACCTATGGCTACACCTTC,CASGLGQTYGYTF
TRBV6-2/TRBV6-3,TRBJ2-5,TRBD2,few,TGTGCCAGCAGATTGAGCGGGGGCTTACAAGAGACCCAGTACTTC,CASRLSGGLQETQYF
TRBV25-1,TRBJ2-7,.,many,TGTGCCAGCAGTCACGGGACGTCCTACGAGCAGTACTTC,CASSHGTSYEQYF
TRBV5-1,TRBJ1-1,TRBD1,few,TGCGCCAGCAGCCCGACAGGGGGCGCGCCTGAAGCTTTCTTT,CASSPTGGAPEAFF
TRBV7-9,TRBJ2-7,TRBD2,many,TGTGCCAGCAGCGAAAGAAGCGGGACTGGCTACGAGCAGTACTTC,CASSERSGTGYEQYF
TRBV28,TRBJ2-5,TRBD1,many,TGTGCCAGCAGTTTATACGGACAGGGGTCTCGAGAGACCCAGTACTTC,CASSLYGQGSRETQYF
TRBV12-3/TRBV12-4,TRBJ2-1,TRBD1,few,TGTGCCAGCAGGAACCTCGGGACAGGGGATGAGCAGTTCTTC,CASRNLGTGDEQFF
TRBV4-1,TRBJ2-2,.,.,TGCGCCAGCAGCCTCCCCGTACCGGGGCAGGGGATGTATCACACCGGGGAGCTGTTTTTT,CASSLPVPGQGMYHTGELFF
TRBV4-1,TRBJ2-3,.,few,TGCGCCAGCAGCCCACTAAGCCGGGGGCCCTCCCTCACAGGTACGCAGTATTTT,CASSPLSRGPSLTGTQYF
TRBV24-1,TRBJ2-3,.,.,TGTGCCATTCGCCCGGGGGCCACAGATACGCAGTATTTT,CAIRPGATDTQYF
TRBV15,TRBJ2-2,.,.,TGTGCCACCAGCAGAGTCCCGAACACCGGGGAGCTGTTTTTT,CATSRVPNTGELFF
TRBV5-1,TRBJ1-1,.,many,TGCGCCAGCAGATACGAGAATATGAACACTGAAGCTTTCTTT,CASRYENMNTEAFF
TRBV6-5,TRBJ1-2,TRBD1,once,TGTGCCAGCAGTTCACGGGGACAGGGGGCGATTGGCTACACCTTC,CASSSRGQGAIGYTF
TRBV27,TRBJ2-1,.,.,TGTGCCAGCAGTTTCACCTCTCGGTATCGCTCCTACAATGAGCAGTTCTTC,CASSFTSRYRSYNEQFF
TRBV7-9,TRBJ1-1,.,many,TGTGCCAGCACCCATGCTTGGAGCGGCACTGAAGCTTTCTTT,CASTHAWSGTEAFF
TRBV4-3,TRBJ2-5,.,few,TGCGCCAGCAGCCACTCCCAGGGCGGGGAGACCCAGTACTTC,CASSHSQGGETQYF
TRBV19,TRBJ2-7,.,.,TGTGCCAGTAGTATTGTCCTTGCCTACGAGCAGTACTTC,CASSIVLAYEQYF
TRBV5-1,TRBJ2-5,.,many,TGCGCCAGCAGTTGGTCAGTGGCCGAGACCCAGTACTTC,CASSWSVAETQYF
TRBV27,TRBJ2-3,.,few,TGTGCCAGCAGTTTGGGGGCTGGTAGCACAGATACGCGGTATTTT,CASSLGAGSTDTRYF
TRBV7-9,TRBJ2-7,.,few,TGTGCCAGCAGCCCCAGTACGGGGGCAGTCTACGAGCAGTACTTC,CASSPSTGAVYEQYF